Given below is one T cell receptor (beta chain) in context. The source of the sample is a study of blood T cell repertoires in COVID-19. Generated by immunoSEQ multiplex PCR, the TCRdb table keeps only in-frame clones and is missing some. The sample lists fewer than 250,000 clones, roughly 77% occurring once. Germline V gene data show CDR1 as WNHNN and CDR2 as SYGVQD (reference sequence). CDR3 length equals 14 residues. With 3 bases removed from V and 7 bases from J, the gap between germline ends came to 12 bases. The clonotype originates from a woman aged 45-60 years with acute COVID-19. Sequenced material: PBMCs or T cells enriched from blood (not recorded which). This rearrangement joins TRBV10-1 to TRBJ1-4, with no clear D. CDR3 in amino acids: CASSEGPRGEKLFF. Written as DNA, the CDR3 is TGCGCCAGCAGTGAAGGCCCCCGAGGTGAAAAACTGTTTTTT.